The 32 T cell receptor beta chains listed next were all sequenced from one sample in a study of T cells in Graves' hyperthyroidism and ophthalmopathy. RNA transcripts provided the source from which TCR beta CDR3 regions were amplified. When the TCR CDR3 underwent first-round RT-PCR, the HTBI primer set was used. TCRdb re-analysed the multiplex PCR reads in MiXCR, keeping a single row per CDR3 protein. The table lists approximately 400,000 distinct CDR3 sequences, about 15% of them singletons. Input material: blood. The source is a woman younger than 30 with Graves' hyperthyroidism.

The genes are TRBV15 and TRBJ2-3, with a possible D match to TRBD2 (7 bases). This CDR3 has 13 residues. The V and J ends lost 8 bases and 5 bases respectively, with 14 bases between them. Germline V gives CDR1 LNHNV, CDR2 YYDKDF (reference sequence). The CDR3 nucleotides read TGTGCCACCGGGAGCGGGGACATAGATACGCAGTATTTT. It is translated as CATGSGDIDTQYF.

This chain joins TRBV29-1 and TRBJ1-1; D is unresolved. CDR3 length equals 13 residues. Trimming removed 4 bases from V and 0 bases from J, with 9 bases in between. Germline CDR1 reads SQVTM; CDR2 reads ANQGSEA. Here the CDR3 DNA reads TGCAGCGTTGTCCGCCAAATGAACACTGAAGCTTTCTTT. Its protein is CSVVRQMNTEAFF.

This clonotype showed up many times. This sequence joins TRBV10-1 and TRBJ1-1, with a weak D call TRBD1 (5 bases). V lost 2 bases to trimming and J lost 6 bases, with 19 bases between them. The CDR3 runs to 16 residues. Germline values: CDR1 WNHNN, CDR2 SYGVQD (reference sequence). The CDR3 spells CASSEQGAGSIAEAFF. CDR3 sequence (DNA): TGCGCCAGCAGTGAGCAAGGGGCAGGAAGTATTGCTGAAGCTTTCTTT.

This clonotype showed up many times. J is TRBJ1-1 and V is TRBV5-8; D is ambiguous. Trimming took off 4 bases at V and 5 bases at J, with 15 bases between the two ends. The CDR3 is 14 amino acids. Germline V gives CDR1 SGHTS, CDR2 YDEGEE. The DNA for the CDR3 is TGTGCCAGCAGCACCCCGACACGAGGGACTGAAGCTTTCTTT. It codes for CASSTPTRGTEAFF. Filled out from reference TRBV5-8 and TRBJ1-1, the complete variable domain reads EAGVTQSPTHLIKTRGQQATLRCSPISGHTSVYWYQQALGLGLQFLLWYDEGEERNRGNFPPRFSGRQFPNYSSELNVNALELEDSALYLCASSTPTRGTEAFFGQGTRLTVV.

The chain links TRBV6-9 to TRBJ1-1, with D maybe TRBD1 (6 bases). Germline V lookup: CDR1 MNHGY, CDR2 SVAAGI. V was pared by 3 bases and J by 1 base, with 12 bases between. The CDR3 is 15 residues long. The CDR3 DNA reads TGTGCCAGCAGTTACCCCGGGACACCGAACACTGAAGCTTTCTTT. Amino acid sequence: CASSYPGTPNTEAFF.

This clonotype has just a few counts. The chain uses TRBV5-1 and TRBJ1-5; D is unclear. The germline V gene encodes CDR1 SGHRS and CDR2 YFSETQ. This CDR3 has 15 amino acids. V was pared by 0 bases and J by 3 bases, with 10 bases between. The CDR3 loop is CASSLGVINNQPQHF. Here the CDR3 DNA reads TGCGCCAGCAGCTTGGGGGTGATAAACAATCAGCCCCAGCATTTT.

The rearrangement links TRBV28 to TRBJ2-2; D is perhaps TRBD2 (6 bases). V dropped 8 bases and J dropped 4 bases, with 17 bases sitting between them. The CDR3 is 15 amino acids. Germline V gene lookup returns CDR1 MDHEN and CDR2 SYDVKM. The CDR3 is CASCTVGGSTGELFF. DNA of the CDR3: TGTGCCAGCTGCACGGTGGGAGGTAGCACCGGGGAGCTGTTTTTT.

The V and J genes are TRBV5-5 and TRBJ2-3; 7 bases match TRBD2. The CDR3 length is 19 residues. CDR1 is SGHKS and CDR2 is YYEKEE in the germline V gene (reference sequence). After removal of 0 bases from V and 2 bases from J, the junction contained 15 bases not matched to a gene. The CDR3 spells CASSLGVRGGNRYTDTQYF. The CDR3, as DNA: TGTGCCAGCAGCTTGGGGGTACGCGGGGGAAACCGTTACACAGATACGCAGTATTTT.

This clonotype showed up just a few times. Here the CDR3 reads CASSPRSGRVRETQYF. The CDR3 coding sequence is TGTGCCAGCAGTCCCCGTAGCGGGAGAGTCCGAGAGACCCAGTACTTC. This chain links TRBV6-1 with TRBJ2-5; 9 nucleotides match TRBD2. Germline V CDR1 and CDR2: MNHNS, SASEGT. This CDR3 region has 16 residues. Trimming removed 5 bases from V and 4 bases from J; junction bases left unmatched: 11.

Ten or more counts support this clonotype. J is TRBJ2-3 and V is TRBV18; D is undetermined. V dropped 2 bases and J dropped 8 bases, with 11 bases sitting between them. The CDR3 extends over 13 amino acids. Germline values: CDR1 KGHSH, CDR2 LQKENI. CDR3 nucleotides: TGTGCCAGCTCACCAGAAAGTGGGTCTACGCAGTATTTT. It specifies CASSPESGSTQYF.

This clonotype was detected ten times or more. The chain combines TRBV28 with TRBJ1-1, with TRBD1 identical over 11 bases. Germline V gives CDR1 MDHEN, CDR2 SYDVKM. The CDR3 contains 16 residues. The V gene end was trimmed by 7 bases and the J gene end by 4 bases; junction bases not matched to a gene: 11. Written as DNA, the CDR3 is TGTGCCAGCACCCGTCCCGGGACAGGGGGGTTCACTGAAGCTTTCTTT. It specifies CASTRPGTGGFTEAFF.

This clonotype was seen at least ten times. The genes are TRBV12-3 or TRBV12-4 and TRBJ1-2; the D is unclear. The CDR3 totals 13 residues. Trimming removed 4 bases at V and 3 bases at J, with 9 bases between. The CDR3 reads CASSSQKHYGYTF. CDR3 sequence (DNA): TGTGCCAGCAGTTCCCAGAAACACTATGGCTACACCTTC.

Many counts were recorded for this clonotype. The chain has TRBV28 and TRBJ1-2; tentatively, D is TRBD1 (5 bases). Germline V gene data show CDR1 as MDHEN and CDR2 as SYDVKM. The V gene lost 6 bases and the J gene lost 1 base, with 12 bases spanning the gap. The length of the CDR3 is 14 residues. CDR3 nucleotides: TGTGCCAGCAGATCAGGGTCCGATAACTATGGCTACACCTTC. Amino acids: CASRSGSDNYGYTF.

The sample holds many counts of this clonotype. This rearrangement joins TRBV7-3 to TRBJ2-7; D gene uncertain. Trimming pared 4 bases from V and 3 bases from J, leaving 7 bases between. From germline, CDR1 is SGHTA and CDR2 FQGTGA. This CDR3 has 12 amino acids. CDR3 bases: TGTGCCAGCAGCTCAAGGCACTACGAGCAGTACTTC. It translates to CASSSRHYEQYF.

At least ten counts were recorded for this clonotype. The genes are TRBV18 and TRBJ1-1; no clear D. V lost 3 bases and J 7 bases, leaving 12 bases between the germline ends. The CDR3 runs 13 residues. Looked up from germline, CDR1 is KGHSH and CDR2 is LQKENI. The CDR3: CASSPRREGEAFF. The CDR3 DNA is TGTGCCAGCTCACCGCGGAGAGAGGGTGAAGCTTTCTTT.

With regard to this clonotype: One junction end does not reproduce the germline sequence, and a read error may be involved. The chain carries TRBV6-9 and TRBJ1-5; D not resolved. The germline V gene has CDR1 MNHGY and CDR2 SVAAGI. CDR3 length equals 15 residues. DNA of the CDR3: TGTGCCAGCGGTTACCGCGGGGATAGCAATCAGCCCCAGCATTTT. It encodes CASGYRGDSNQPQHF.

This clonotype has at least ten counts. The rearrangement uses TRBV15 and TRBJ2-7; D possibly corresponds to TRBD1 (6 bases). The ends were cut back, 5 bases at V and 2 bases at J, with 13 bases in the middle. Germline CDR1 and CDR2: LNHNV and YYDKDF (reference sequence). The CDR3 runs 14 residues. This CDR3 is CATSGRDITYEQYF. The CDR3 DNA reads TGTGCCACCAGCGGCCGGGACATTACCTACGAGCAGTACTTC.

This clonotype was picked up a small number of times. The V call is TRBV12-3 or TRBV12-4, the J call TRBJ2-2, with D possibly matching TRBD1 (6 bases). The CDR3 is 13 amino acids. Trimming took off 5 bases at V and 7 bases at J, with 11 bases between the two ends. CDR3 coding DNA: TGTGCCAGCAGTCCCGTAGGGGGCGGGGAGCTGTTTTTT. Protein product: CASSPVGGGELFF.

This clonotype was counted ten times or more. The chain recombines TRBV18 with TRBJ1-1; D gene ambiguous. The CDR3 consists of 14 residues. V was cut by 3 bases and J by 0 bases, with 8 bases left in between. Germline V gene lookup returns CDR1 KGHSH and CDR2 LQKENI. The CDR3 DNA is TGTGCCAGCTCACCCTTTGGGATGAACACTGAAGCTTTCTTT. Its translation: CASSPFGMNTEAFF.

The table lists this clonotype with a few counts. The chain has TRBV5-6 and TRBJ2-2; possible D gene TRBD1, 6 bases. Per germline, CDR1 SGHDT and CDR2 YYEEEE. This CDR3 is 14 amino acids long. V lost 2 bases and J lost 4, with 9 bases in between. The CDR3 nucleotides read TGTGCCAGCAGCTTCAGAGGGGGCACCGGGGAGCTGTTTTTT. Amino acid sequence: CASSFRGGTGELFF.

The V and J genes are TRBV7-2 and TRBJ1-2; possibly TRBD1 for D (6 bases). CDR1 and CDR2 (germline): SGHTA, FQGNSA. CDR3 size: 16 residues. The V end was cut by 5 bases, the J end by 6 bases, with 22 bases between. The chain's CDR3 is CASSLRGGNYKDGYTF. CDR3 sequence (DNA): TGTGCCAGCAGCCTAAGAGGGGGTAACTATAAGGATGGCTACACCTTC.

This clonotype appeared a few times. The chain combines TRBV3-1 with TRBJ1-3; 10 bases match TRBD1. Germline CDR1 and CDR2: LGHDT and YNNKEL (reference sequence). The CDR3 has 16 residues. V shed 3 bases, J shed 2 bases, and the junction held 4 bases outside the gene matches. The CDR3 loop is CASSHDRGRTGNTIYF. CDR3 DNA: TGTGCCAGCAGCCACGACAGGGGGCGAACTGGAAACACCATATATTTT.

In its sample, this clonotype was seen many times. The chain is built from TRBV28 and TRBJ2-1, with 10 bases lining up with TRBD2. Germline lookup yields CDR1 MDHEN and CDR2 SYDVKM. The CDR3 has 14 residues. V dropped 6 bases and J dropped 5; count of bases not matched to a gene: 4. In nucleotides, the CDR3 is TGTGCCAGCAGCTTGACTAGCGGGCACAATGAGCAGTTCTTC. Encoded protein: CASSLTSGHNEQFF.

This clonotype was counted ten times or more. The chain's CDR3 is CASSLAGTGGGADNEQFF. The CDR3 bases are TGTGCCAGCAGCTTAGCCGGGACAGGAGGAGGGGCGGACAATGAGCAGTTCTTC. The gene calls are TRBV7-8 and TRBJ2-1; 8 bases match TRBD1. The CDR3 consists of 18 residues. Trimming removed 0 bases from V and 5 bases from J; junction bases left unmatched: 12. Germline V gene sequence: CDR1 SGHVS, CDR2 FQNEAQ.

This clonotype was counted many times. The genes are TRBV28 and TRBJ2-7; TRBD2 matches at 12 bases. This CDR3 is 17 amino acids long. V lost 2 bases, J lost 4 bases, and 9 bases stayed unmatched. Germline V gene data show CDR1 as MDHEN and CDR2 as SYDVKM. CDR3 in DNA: TGTGCCAGCAGTTTAGGGCTAGCGGGAGGGCCCTCTTACGAGCAGTACTTC. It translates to CASSLGLAGGPSYEQYF.

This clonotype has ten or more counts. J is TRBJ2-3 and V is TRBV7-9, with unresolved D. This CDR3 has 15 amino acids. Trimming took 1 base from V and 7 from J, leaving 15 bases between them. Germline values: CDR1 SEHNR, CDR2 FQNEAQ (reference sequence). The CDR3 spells CASSLVSRAQNTQYF. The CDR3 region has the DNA TGTGCCAGCAGCTTAGTTTCCCGGGCCCAAAATACGCAGTATTTT.

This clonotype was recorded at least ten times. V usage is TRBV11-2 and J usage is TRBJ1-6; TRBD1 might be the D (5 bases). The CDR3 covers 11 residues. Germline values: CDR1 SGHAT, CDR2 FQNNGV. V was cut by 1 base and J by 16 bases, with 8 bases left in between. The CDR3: CASSLAGGLHF. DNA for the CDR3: TGTGCCAGCAGCTTAGCGGGGGGACTCCACTTT.

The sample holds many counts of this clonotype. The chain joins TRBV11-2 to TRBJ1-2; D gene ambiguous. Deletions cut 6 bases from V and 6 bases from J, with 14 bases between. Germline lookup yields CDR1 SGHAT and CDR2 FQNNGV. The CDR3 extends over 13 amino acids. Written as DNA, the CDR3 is TGTGCCAGCAGGAAGGGTCTTCGGGATGGCTACACCTTC. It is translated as CASRKGLRDGYTF. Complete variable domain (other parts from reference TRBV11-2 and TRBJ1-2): EAGVAQSPRYKIIEKRQSVAFWCNPISGHATLYWYQQILGQGPKLLIQFQNNGVVDDSQLPKDRFSAERLKGVDSTLKIQPAKLEDSAVYLCASRKGLRDGYTFGSGTRLTVV.

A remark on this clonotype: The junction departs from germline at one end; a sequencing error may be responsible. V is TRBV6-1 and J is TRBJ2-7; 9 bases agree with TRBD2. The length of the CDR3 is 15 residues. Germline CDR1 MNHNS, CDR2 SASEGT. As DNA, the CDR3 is TGTGTCAGCAGTGAACGACTAGCGGCGGCCTACGAGCAGTACTTC. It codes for CVSSERLAAAYEQYF.

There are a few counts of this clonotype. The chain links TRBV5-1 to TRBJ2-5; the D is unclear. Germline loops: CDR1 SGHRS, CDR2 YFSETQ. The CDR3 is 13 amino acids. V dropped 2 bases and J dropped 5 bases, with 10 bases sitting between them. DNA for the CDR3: TGCGCCAGCAGCTTCGGAACGTCGGAGACCCAGTACTTC. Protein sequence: CASSFGTSETQYF.

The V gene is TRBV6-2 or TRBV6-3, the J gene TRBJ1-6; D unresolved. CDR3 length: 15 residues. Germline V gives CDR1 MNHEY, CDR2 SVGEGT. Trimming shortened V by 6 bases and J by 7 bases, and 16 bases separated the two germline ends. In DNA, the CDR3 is TGTGCCAGCAGACCCCAAAAGGGTAACAATTCACCCCTCCACTTT. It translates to CASRPQKGNNSPLHF.

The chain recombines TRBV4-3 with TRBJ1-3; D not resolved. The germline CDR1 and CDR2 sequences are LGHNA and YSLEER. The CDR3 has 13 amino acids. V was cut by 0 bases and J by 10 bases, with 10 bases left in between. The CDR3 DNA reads TGCGCCAGCAGCCAAGATCCCGGTTTAACCATATATTTT. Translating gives CASSQDPGLTIYF.